This record concerns one T cell receptor beta chain sequence. Its antigen is currently unknown. CDR3 size: 15 residues. Trimming removed 1 base from V and 2 bases from J, with 9 bases in between. Germline V gives CDR1 SGHVS, CDR2 FQNEAQ. This entry is derived from a study of beta chain features in type 1 diabetes. Study results and limitations: Type 1 diabetes patients had TCRB CDR3s that were shorter (moderately but significantly so) in all four CD4+ subsets. Cells carrying high TCR expression could end up over-represented when cDNA is sequenced.

What was sequenced were expressed TCRB transcripts, since all of the isolated RNA had been reverse transcribed. Here immunoSEQ multiplex PCR was the method, and the copy in TCRdb shows in-frame clones only, minus some. The data hold roughly 350,000 clones, with approximately 10% observed a single time. This sequence was found in a woman in her thirties in good health. The gene calls are TRBV7-8 and TRBJ1-5; the D gene is possibly TRBD1 (5 bases). Sequenced input: naive CD4+ T cells from blood. CDR3: CASSLDRPGNQPQHF. CDR3 nucleotides: TGTGCCAGCAGCTTAGACAGGCCCGGCAATCAGCCCCAGCATTTT.